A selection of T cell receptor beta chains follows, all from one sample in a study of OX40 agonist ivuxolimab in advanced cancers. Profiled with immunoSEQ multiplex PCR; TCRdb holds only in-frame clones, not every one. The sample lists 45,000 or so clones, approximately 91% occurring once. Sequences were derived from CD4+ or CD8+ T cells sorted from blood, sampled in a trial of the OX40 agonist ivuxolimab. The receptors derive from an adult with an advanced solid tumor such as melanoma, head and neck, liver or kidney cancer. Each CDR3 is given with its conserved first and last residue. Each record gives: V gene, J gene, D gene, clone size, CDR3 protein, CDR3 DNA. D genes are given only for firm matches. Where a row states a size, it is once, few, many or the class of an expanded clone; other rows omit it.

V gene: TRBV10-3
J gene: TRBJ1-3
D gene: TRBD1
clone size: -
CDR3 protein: CAISASGTGAGNTIYF
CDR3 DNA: TGTGCCATCAGTGCCTCCGGGACAGGGGCCGGAAACACCATATATTTT

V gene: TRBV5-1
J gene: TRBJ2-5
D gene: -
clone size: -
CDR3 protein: CASSPDQETQYF
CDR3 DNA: TGCGCCAGCAGCCCCGACCAAGAGACCCAGTACTTC

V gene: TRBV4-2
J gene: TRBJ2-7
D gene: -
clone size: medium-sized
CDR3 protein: CASSQEWTSYEQYF
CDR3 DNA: TGTGCCAGCAGCCAAGAGTGGACGTCCTACGAGCAGTACTTC

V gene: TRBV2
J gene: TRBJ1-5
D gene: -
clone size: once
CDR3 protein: CASSKTGGRHQPQHF
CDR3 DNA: TGTGCCAGCAGTAAGACAGGTGGCCGGCACCAGCCCCAGCATTTT

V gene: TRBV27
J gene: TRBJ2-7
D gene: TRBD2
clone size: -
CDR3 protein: CASSRRGGERGATEQYF
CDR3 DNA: TGTGCCAGCAGCCGCCGGGGGGGGGAGCGAGGGGCCACCGAGCAGTACTTC

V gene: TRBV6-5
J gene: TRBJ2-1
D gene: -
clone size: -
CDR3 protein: CASGSLGAWGDEQFF
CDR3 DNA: TGTGCCAGCGGGAGCCTCGGTGCGTGGGGGGATGAGCAGTTCTTC

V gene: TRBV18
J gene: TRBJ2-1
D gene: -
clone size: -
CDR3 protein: CASSPKGSSAVF
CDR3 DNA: TGTGCCAGCTCACCAAAGGGCAGTTCGGCGGTCTTC

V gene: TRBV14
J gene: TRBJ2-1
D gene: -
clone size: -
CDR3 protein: CASSQVTRYNEQFF
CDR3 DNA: TGTGCCAGCAGCCAAGTAACCAGGTACAATGAGCAGTTCTTC

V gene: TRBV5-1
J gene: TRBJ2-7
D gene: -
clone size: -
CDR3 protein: CASSLDNNPYEQYF
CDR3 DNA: TGCGCCAGCAGCTTGGATAACAACCCCTACGAGCAGTACTTC

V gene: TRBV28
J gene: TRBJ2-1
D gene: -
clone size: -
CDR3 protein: CASSPIPGSSYNEQFF
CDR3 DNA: TGTGCCAGCAGTCCGATACCGGGGAGCTCCTACAATGAGCAGTTCTTC

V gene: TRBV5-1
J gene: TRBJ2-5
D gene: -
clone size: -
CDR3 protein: CASSLATPKETQYF
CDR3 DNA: TGCGCCAGCAGCTTGGCCACACCCAAAGAGACCCAGTACTTC

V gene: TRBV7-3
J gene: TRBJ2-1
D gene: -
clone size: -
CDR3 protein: CASSSSGSYNEQFF
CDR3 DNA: TGTGCCAGCAGTTCGAGCGGAAGCTACAATGAGCAGTTCTTC

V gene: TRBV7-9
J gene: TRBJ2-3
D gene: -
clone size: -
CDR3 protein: CASSLNGGKADTQYF
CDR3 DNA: TGTGCCAGCAGCTTAAATGGTGGGAAGGCAGATACGCAGTATTTT

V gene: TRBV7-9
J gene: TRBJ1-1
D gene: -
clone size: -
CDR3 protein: CASSSNRDGTEAFF
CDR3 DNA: TGTGCCAGCAGCTCGAACAGGGATGGTACTGAAGCTTTCTTT

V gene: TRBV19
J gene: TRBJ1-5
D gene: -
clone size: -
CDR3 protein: CASSSRQFNQPQHF
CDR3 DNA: TGTGCCAGTAGTTCTCGACAGTTCAATCAGCCCCAGCATTTT

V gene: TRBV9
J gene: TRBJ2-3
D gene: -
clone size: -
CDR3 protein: CASSDDKSILDTQYF
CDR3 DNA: TGTGCCAGCAGCGATGACAAGAGCATTTTAGATACGCAGTATTTT

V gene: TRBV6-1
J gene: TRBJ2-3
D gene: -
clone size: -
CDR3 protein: CASSDALHRVDTQYF
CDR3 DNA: TGTGCCAGCAGTGATGCGTTACACCGCGTGGATACGCAGTATTTT

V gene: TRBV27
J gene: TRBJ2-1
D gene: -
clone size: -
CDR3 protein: CASSPSRYNEQFF
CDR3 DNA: TGTGCCAGCAGTCCATCTAGGTACAATGAGCAGTTCTTC